Below, 5 T cell receptor beta chains from the same sample are listed, as sequenced in a study of T-cell reconstitution after alpha-beta-depleted transplantation in children. Unique molecular identifiers were incorporated during preparation of the TCRbeta library. A single record per CDR3 protein comes from TCRdb applying MiXCR to the PCR reads. Among 250,000 to 350,000 distinct CDR3 sequences listed, 9.9% were seen once. The sample was PBMCs from the stem cell graft donor, taken from the stem cell graft. Receptors originate from a human donor who donated a stem cell graft to a child with SCID.

This clonotype was detected ten times or more. The chain employs TRBV29-1 and TRBJ2-1; 7 positions match TRBD2. The germline CDR1 and CDR2 sequences are SQVTM and ANQGSEA. There are 14 residues in the CDR3. For the CDR3, the DNA is TGCAGGACTCCCACAACTAGCGACGGGGATGAGCAGTTCTTC. Translated: CRTPTTSDGDEQFF.

The table lists this clonotype with a few counts. The chain links TRBV4-2 to TRBJ2-3; unclear D gene. Trimming took off 2 bases at V and 6 bases at J, with 21 bases between the two ends. The CDR3 is 17 residues long. From germline, CDR1 is LGHNA and CDR2 YNFKEQ. The CDR3 nucleotides are TGTGCCAGCAGCCAACCGGACCTGGGTGCCGGTGGGGATACGCAGTATTTT. This codes for CASSQPDLGAGGDTQYF.

This clonotype was found a few times. The J gene is TRBJ2-2, the V gene TRBV7-9, with a weak D call TRBD1 (5 bases). This CDR3 has 13 amino acids. Germline CDR1 and CDR2: SEHNR and FQNEAQ (reference sequence). Trimming cost V 8 bases and J 7 bases, with 14 bases left between them. As DNA, the CDR3 is TGTGCCAGCGGTGGCAGGGATATCGGGGAGCTGTTTTTT. The encoded protein is CASGGRDIGELFF.

The table lists this clonotype with a few counts. The chain recombines TRBV20-1 with TRBJ2-6, with unresolved D. Germline-derived CDR1 and CDR2 are DFQATT and SNEGSKA (reference sequence). This CDR3 region has 14 residues. V was clipped by 1 base and J by 1 base, with 5 bases between them. The CDR3 sequence: CSARGLSGANVLTF. The CDR3 DNA reads TGCAGTGCTAGAGGGTTGTCTGGGGCCAACGTCCTGACTTTC.

CDR3 sequence reads: CASSTTLSNQPQHF. The DNA of the CDR3 is TGTGCCAGCAGTACGACTCTGAGCAATCAGCCCCAGCATTTT. V gene TRBV25-1 combines with J gene TRBJ1-5; D uncertain. CDR3 length: 14 residues. From germline, CDR1 is MGHDK and CDR2 SYGVNS. The germline V and J ends were trimmed by 5 bases and 1 base, with 9 bases remaining between them.